A single sample gave rise to the 29 T cell receptor beta chains below, sequenced in a study of cytomegalovirus exposure and HLA in healthy donors (dated 2017 in TCRdb). Library generation was performed with the immunoSEQ multiplex PCR assay. A mixture of 60 forward primers for TCR Vbeta segments and 13 reverse primers for TCR Jbeta segments was used in the multiplex PCR. TCRdb retrieved this table from immuneACCESS and kept in-frame rearrangements only. Not all clones are present; in checked studies, unresolved V genes account for under half, and no reason is known for the remainder. Within this sample are 100,000 to 150,000 clones, with over 60% of them counted one time only. About 4.9% of the sample is taken by the ten largest. The sequenced material came from PBMCs. These receptors were taken from a man aged 55 to 69 in good health and CMV-seropositive.

The CDR3: CASTLKTGPQPHEQYF. CDR3 DNA sequence: TGTGCCAGTACCCTGAAAACAGGGCCACAGCCCCACGAGCAGTACTTC. The rearrangement joins TRBV19 to TRBJ2-7; TRBD1 might be the D (6 bases). This CDR3 is built from 16 residues. Germline lookup yields CDR1 LNHDA and CDR2 SQIVND (reference sequence). V lost 7 bases and J lost 5, with 24 bases in between.

CDR3 DNA: TGTGCCAGCAGTTTAGAGGGAGGCTACACCTTC. Its translation is CASSLEGGYTF. This chain joins TRBV28 and TRBJ1-2; D is ambiguous. This CDR3 region has 11 residues. The V and J ends lost 2 bases and 8 bases respectively, with 6 bases between them. CDR1 and CDR2 (germline): MDHEN, SYDVKM.

This chain uses TRBV5-1 with TRBJ2-1, with D perhaps TRBD2 (6 bases). Deletions cut 0 bases from V and 1 base from J, with 17 bases between. CDR1 and CDR2 from the germline V gene are SGHRS and YFSETQ. The CDR3 contains 18 residues. CDR3 residues: CASSLAGVRGVSYNEQFF. The CDR3 bases are TGCGCCAGCAGCTTGGCGGGGGTCAGAGGAGTGTCCTACAATGAGCAGTTCTTC.

The chain uses TRBV10-1 and TRBJ1-4; 8 bases fit TRBD1. The germline CDR1 and CDR2 sequences are WNHNN and SYGVQD (reference sequence). The J segment lost 4 bases and the V segment lost 8 bases, leaving 3 bases of the junction unmatched. The CDR3 totals 13 residues. CDR3 amino acids: CASGQGGNEKLFF. The CDR3 bases are TGCGCCAGCGGACAGGGCGGTAATGAAAAACTGTTTTTT.

A few counts support this clone. V gene TRBV5-3 combines with J gene TRBJ1-3, with 7 bases identical to TRBD1. TRBV5-3 is an open reading frame whose function is uncertain. The J segment lost 0 bases and the V segment lost 3 bases, leaving 18 bases of the junction unmatched. The CDR3 contains 20 residues. CDR3 nucleotides: TGTGCCAGAAGCTGGGGGTCCCGATCAAAAGGACAGGTCTCTGGAAACACCATATATTTT. Protein sequence: CARSWGSRSKGQVSGNTIYF.

J is TRBJ2-7 and V is TRBV5-6; 11 positions match TRBD1. The CDR3 spans 13 residues. Germline V gene sequence: CDR1 SGHDT, CDR2 YYEEEE. V lost 4 bases, J lost 9 bases, and 6 bases stayed unmatched. This CDR3 is CASSPGTGGGQYF. The CDR3 nucleotides are TGTGCCAGCAGCCCCGGGACAGGGGGTGGGCAGTACTTC.

The genes are TRBV5-4 and TRBJ2-2; TRBD1 matches 8 bases. V shed 3 bases, J shed 6 bases, and the junction held 7 bases outside the gene matches. The length of the CDR3 is 15 residues. CDR1 SGHNT and CDR2 YYREEE come from the germline V gene (reference sequence). The CDR3 sequence: CASSWDRRGAGELFF. CDR3 nucleotide sequence: TGTGCCAGCAGCTGGGACAGGCGCGGCGCCGGGGAGCTGTTTTTT.

J is TRBJ2-1 and V is TRBV5-1; 16 bases are shared with TRBD2. The ends lost 4 bases at V and 6 bases at J; junction bases unmatched: 4. Germline CDR1 reads SGHRS; CDR2 reads YFSETQ. The CDR3 contains 16 residues. The CDR3 protein is CASSPGTSGGANEQFF. For the CDR3, the DNA is TGCGCCAGCAGCCCAGGGACTAGCGGGGGGGCCAATGAGCAGTTCTTC.

The chain combines TRBV5-1 with TRBJ2-7; 12 bases align to TRBD2. V lost 2 bases, J lost 4 bases, and 4 bases stayed unmatched. CDR1 and CDR2 (germline): SGHRS, YFSETQ. The CDR3 totals 15 residues. Written as DNA, the CDR3 is TGCGCCAGCAGCTTCGCGACTAGCGGGGGTTACGAGCAGTACTTC. This translates into CASSFATSGGYEQYF.

This clone was seen a handful of times. The rearrangement links TRBV7-8 to TRBJ2-7, with 7 nucleotides matching TRBD1. This CDR3 region has 13 residues. Germline CDR1 is SGHVS and CDR2 is FQNEAQ. J gave up 2 bases and V 5 bases, and 3 bases lay outside the gene matches. This chain's CDR3 is CASSDRVTYEQYF. CDR3 coding DNA: TGTGCCAGCAGCGACAGGGTAACCTACGAGCAGTACTTC.

The rearrangement uses TRBV18 and TRBJ2-3, with 11 bases aligning to TRBD2. Germline-derived CDR1 and CDR2 are KGHSH and LQKENI. J gave up 3 bases and V 6 bases, and 8 bases lay outside the gene matches. The CDR3 runs to 16 residues. DNA for the CDR3: TGTGCCAGCTCGCCCGTAGCGGGGGGGCGGACAGATACGCAGTATTTT. Translation: CASSPVAGGRTDTQYF.

The genes are TRBV28 and TRBJ1-2; D is uncertain. Trimming took 1 base from V and 1 from J, leaving 4 bases between them. The CDR3 has 13 amino acids. Germline V gene data show CDR1 as MDHEN and CDR2 as SYDVKM. CDR3 coding DNA: TGTGCCAGCAGTTTATCCCATAACTATGGCTACACCTTC. It translates to CASSLSHNYGYTF.

J is TRBJ2-5 and V is TRBV11-2, with TRBD2 as a possible D gene (6 bases). V shed 4 bases and J shed 4 bases, with 13 bases lying between them. CDR1 is SGHAT, CDR2 FQNNGV, per germline. This CDR3 has 14 amino acids. The CDR3 DNA sequence: TGTGCCAGCAGCTGGGGCGGGGCTGGAGAGACCCAGTACTTC. Translating gives CASSWGGAGETQYF.

CDR3 in amino acids: CASASGTDTQYF. The CDR3 DNA sequence: TGTGCCTCGGCGTCAGGGACAGATACGCAGTATTTT. This chain connects TRBV6-5 to TRBJ2-3; possibly TRBD1 for D (5 bases). CDR3 size: 12 residues. Germline-derived CDR1 and CDR2 are MNHEY and SVGAGI. The V and J ends lost 11 bases and 3 bases respectively, with 12 bases between them.

This clone has a handful of counts. The rearrangement links TRBV4-1 to TRBJ2-7; TRBD1 is a possible D gene (6 bases). The CDR3 is 15 residues long. V was clipped by 3 bases and J by 2 bases, with 14 bases between them. Germline V gene data show CDR1 as MGHRA and CDR2 as YSYEKL. In nucleotides, the CDR3 is TGCGCCAGCAGCCACCCAGGGGCTAGGACCTACGAGCAGTACTTC. Translation gives CASSHPGARTYEQYF.

The chain has TRBV28 and TRBJ1-2; D might be TRBD1 (5 bases). V was shortened by 2 bases and J by 6 bases, with 13 bases between the two germline ends. Germline V gene lookup returns CDR1 MDHEN and CDR2 SYDVKM. This CDR3 comprises 14 residues. CDR3 sequence reads: CASSLVRVGDGYTF. Here the CDR3 DNA reads TGTGCCAGCAGTTTAGTTCGGGTAGGGGATGGCTACACCTTC.

Written as DNA, the CDR3 is TGTGCCAGAGTTCAGGGGGGCACTGAAGCTTTCTTT. It codes for CARVQGGTEAFF. The rearrangement joins TRBV6-1 to TRBJ1-1, with 7 bases matching TRBD1. V was pared by 9 bases and J by 4 bases, with 5 bases of the junction left unmatched. Germline-derived CDR1 and CDR2 are MNHNS and SASEGT. The CDR3 is 12 residues long.

The CDR3 loop reads CASSPSSGNTIYF. In DNA form, the CDR3 reads TGTGCCAGCAGCCCCTCTTCTGGAAACACCATATATTTT. The V call is TRBV7-3, the J call TRBJ1-3, with D hard to call. Germline CDR1 is SGHTA and CDR2 is FQGTGA. CDR3 length: 13 residues. With 5 bases removed from V and 1 base from J, the gap between germline ends came to 6 bases.

The chain uses TRBV7-2 and TRBJ2-5, with 8 bases that match TRBD2. Germline loops: CDR1 SGHTA, CDR2 FQGNSA. This CDR3 comprises 13 residues. V was clipped by 4 bases and J by 7 bases; unmatched bases: 5. In DNA, the CDR3 is TGTGCCAGCAGCTCGGGGGGGGCGGGGACCCAGTACTTC. As protein: CASSSGGAGTQYF.

The chain combines TRBV11-2 with TRBJ2-3, with 8 bases identical to TRBD2. The CDR3 loop spans 17 amino acids. The V gene's germline CDR1 is SGHAT and CDR2 FQNNGV. The V gene end was trimmed by 1 base and the J gene end by 3 bases; junction bases not matched to a gene: 9. The CDR3 DNA is TGTGCCAGCAGCTTAGGTGTGGTCACTAGCGGAACAGATACGCAGTATTTT. It translates to CASSLGVVTSGTDTQYF.

A few counts support this clone. This chain connects TRBV2 to TRBJ2-7; 11 bases agree with TRBD2. Germline V gene lookup returns CDR1 SNHLY and CDR2 FYNNEI. Losses at the gene ends were 6 bases for V and 3 bases for J; bases not matched to a gene: 4. The CDR3 contains 14 residues. The CDR3 coding sequence is TGTGCCAGCAGGGTAGCGGGGGGGATCTACGAGCAGTACTTC. Encoded protein: CASRVAGGIYEQYF.

This clone came up a few times. The V and J genes are TRBV6-5 and TRBJ1-1, with 7 bases matching TRBD1. The CDR3 loop spans 12 amino acids. V was clipped by 6 bases and J by 10 bases; unmatched bases: 8. The germline V gene encodes CDR1 MNHEY and CDR2 SVGAGI. Written as DNA, the CDR3 is TGTGCCAGCAGCCCCAGACAGGGCGGAGCTTTCTTT. Translation gives CASSPRQGGAFF.

V is TRBV6-1 and J is TRBJ1-5; no clear D. V was clipped by 8 bases and J by 1 base, with 9 bases between them. The CDR3 spans 13 residues. Per germline, CDR1 MNHNS and CDR2 SASEGT. CDR3 coding DNA: TGTGCCAGCGGTACAGAGAGCAATCAGCCCCAGCATTTT. Translation: CASGTESNQPQHF.

The CDR3 bases are TGTGCCATCAGTGCTCGGCCCCGGGATGAGCAGTTCTTC. Residues: CAISARPRDEQFF. The chain couples TRBV10-3 to TRBJ2-1; D remains ambiguous. V was clipped by 4 bases and J by 8 bases, with 12 bases between them. The CDR3 runs 13 residues. Germline lookup yields CDR1 ENHRY and CDR2 SYGVKD.

The chain links TRBV5-1 to TRBJ2-5, with a possible D match to TRBD2 (6 bases). Germline CDR1 and CDR2: SGHRS and YFSETQ. Trimming removed 3 bases from V and 7 bases from J, with 16 bases in between. The CDR3 is 14 amino acids. In DNA, the CDR3 is TGCGCCAGCAGCTCCCCCGGGACTGAGCCGACCCAGTACTTC. It codes for CASSSPGTEPTQYF.

The CDR3 DNA reads TGTGCCAGCAGTTACTCGGCCAGGGTGAATCAGCCCCAGCATTTT. Amino acids: CASSYSARVNQPQHF. The chain joins TRBV6-5 to TRBJ1-5; D possibly corresponds to TRBD1 (5 bases). V was clipped by 0 bases and J by 4 bases, with 10 bases between them. CDR3 size: 15 residues. From germline, CDR1 is MNHEY and CDR2 SVGAGI.

The table lists this clone with a few counts. This CDR3 reads CASNQGARGYTF. Here the CDR3 DNA reads TGTGCCAGCAATCAGGGGGCGCGTGGCTACACCTTC. The chain employs TRBV2 and TRBJ1-2, with 8 bases lining up with TRBD1. J lost 7 bases, V lost 7 bases, and 5 bases had no gene match. This CDR3 has 12 residues. CDR1 SNHLY and CDR2 FYNNEI come from the germline V gene.

Notes on this clone: Other DNA sequences from this sample encode an identical CDR3 as well. V is TRBV7-6 and J is TRBJ1-1; D is unclear. Germline CDR1 reads SGHVS; CDR2 reads FNYEAQ. This CDR3 is built from 15 residues. Trimming cost V 2 bases and J 0 bases, with 10 bases left between them. The CDR3 sequence: CASSLSGELNTEAFF. DNA of the CDR3: TGTGCCAGCAGCTTATCCGGGGAGTTGAACACTGAAGCTTTCTTT.

This chain uses TRBV4-2 with TRBJ2-7; 7 positions agree with TRBD1. This CDR3 has 14 amino acids. J lost 6 bases, V lost 2 bases, and 7 bases had no gene match. Per the germline V gene, CDR1 is LGHNA and CDR2 is YNFKEQ. The CDR3 loop is CASSQHRGRFEQYF. Here the CDR3 DNA reads TGTGCCAGCAGCCAACACAGGGGCCGCTTCGAGCAGTACTTC.